Here is one TCR beta chain with its context. The V gene end was trimmed by 3 bases and the J gene end by 6 bases; junction bases not matched to a gene: 3. This CDR3 spans 15 amino acids. Germline V gene data show CDR1 as KGHSH and CDR2 as LQKENI. The entry originates in a study of shared clonotypes between healthy human individuals. Every immunoSEQ plate was one replicate of a subset's evenly spread DNA. Data came from immunoSEQ multiplex PCR; TCRdb stores just in-frame clones and leaves some out. The sample yields roughly 640,000 clones, almost 97% seen once. Material: naive CD4+ T cells sorted from blood. Sample subset: CD45RA+ positively selected. The clonotype comes from a woman aged 30 to 39 in good health. V usage is TRBV18 and J usage is TRBJ2-7, with TRBD2 identical over 15 bases. CDR3 nucleotides: TGTGCCAGCTCACCCGAGGGACTAGCGGGAGGCGAGCAGTACTTC. Protein: CASSPEGLAGGEQYF.